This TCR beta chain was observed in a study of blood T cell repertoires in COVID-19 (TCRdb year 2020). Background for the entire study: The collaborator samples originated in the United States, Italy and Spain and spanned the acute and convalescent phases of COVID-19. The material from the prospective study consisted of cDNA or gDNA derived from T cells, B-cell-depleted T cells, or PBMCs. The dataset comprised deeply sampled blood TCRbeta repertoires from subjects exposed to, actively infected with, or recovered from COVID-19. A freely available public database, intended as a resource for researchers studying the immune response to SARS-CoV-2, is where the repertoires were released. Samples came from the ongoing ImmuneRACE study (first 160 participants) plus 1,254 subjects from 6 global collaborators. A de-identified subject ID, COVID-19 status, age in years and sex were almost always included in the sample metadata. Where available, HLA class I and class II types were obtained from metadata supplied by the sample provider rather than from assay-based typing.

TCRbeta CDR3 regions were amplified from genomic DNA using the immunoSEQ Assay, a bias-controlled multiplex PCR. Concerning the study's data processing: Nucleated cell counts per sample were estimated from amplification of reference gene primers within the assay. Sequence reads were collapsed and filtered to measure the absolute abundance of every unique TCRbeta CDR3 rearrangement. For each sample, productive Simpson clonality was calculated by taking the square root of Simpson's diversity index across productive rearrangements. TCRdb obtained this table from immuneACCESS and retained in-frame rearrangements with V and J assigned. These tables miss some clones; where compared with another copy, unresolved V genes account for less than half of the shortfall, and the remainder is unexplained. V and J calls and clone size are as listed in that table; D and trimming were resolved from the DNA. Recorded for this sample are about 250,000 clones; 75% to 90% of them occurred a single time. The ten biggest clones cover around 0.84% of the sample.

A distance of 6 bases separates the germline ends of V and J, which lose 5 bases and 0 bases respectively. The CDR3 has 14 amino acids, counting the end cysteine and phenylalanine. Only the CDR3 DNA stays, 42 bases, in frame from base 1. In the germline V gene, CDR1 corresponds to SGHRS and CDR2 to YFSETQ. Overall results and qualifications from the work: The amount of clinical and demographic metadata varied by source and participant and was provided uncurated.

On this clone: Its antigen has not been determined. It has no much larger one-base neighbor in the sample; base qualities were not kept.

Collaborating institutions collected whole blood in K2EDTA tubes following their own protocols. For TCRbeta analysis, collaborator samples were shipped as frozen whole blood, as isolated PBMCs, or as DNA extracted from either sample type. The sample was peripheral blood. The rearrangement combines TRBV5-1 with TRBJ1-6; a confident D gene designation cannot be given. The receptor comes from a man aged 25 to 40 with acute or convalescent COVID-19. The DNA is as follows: TGCGCCAGCAGACAGAGCTCCTATAATTCACCCCTCCACTTT. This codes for CASRQSSYNSPLHF. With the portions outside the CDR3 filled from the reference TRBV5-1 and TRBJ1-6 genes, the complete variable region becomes KAGVTQTPRYLIKTRGQQVTLSCSPISGHRSVSWYQQTPGQGLQFLFEYFSETQRNKGNFPGRFSGRQFSNSRSEMNVSTLELGDSALYLCASRQSSYNSPLHFGNGTRLTVT.